The source of this T cell receptor beta chain is a study of regulatory T cells in long-lasting Graves disease. Arm-PCR of CDR3 regions with iRepertoire HTBI primers generated TCR beta libraries. Each CDR3 protein is one row after TCRdb ran MiXCR on the multiplex PCR reads. The profile shows about 470,000 distinct CDR3 sequences, 20% to 25% of them singletons. This clonotype was observed a handful of times. Stated time point: persistent/refractory GD, antithyroid drugs over 5 years with positive TRAb. RNA extracted from PBMCs served as the sequencing template. The patients were enrolled through endocrinology in Xi'an, China. The CDR3 contains 16 residues. The V and J ends lost 4 bases and 3 bases, in that order; junction bases with no gene match: 13. Germline assignment: CDR1 SQVTM and CDR2 ANQGSEA.

The TCR sequence derives from a female donor with Graves disease. This specimen was peripheral blood mononuclear cells (PBMCs), taken when the disease was refractory, from a patient treated with antithyroid drugs. The V gene is TRBV29-1, the J gene TRBJ2-7, with 9 positions matching TRBD2. This CDR3 reads CSVASAGGSGGYEQYF. CDR3 bases: TGCAGCGTTGCGTCAGCGGGAGGTTCGGGGGGCTACGAGCAGTACTTC.